This T cell receptor beta chain was documented in a study of response to subunit inactivated influenza vaccine. The study's findings and limits: Each seasonal influenza vaccination recruits few new T cells, the authors suggested.

TCRdb reprocessed the RT-PCR reads with MiXCR, giving one entry per CDR3 protein. This sample yields under 200,000 distinct CDR3 sequences, of which approximately 10% are seen a single time; around 12% belongs to the top ten. This clonotype has more than one count but fewer than ten. Its specificity is unknown. Trimming at V came to 5 bases and at J to 5 bases, leaving 6 bases not matched to a gene. The CDR3 runs 14 residues. Looked up from germline, CDR1 is MNHNS and CDR2 is SASEGT. V gene TRBV6-1 combines with J gene TRBJ1-1; 9 bases are shared with TRBD1. Sequenced material: non-naive T cells sorted from PBMCs, taken 40 to 50 days after vaccination. The receptor's source is a man aged 45-65 years who received an inactivated influenza vaccine. The CDR3 is CASSLNRGQTEAFF. The CDR3 DNA is TGTGCCAGCAGTCTAAACAGGGGGCAAACTGAAGCTTTCTTT.